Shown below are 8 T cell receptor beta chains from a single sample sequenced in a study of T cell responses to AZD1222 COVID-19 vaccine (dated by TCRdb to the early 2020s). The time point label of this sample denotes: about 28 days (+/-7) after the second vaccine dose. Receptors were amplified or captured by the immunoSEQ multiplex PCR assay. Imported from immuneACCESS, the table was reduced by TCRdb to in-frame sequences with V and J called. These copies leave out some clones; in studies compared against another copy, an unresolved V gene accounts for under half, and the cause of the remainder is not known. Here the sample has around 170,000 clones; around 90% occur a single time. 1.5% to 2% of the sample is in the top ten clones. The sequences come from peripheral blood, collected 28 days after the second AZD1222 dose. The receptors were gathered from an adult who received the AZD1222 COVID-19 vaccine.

The CDR3 protein is CASSLGSGSSYNEQFF. In DNA form, the CDR3 reads TGCGCCAGCAGCTTGGGAAGCGGAAGCTCCTACAATGAGCAGTTCTTC. The chain carries TRBV5-1 and TRBJ2-1; a weak D match, TRBD2 (5 bases). V was cut by 0 bases and J by 0 bases, with 10 bases left in between. CDR1 and CDR2 (germline): SGHRS, YFSETQ. This CDR3 region has 16 residues.

The CDR3 loop is CASHRTSGGGTDTQYF. DNA of the CDR3: TGCGCCAGCCACCGTACCAGCGGGGGGGGGACAGATACGCAGTATTTT. This chain uses TRBV5-1 with TRBJ2-3; the match to TRBD2 covers 10 bases. Germline V gene sequence: CDR1 SGHRS, CDR2 YFSETQ. This CDR3 region has 16 residues. Trimming removed 7 bases from V and 3 bases from J; junction bases left unmatched: 11.

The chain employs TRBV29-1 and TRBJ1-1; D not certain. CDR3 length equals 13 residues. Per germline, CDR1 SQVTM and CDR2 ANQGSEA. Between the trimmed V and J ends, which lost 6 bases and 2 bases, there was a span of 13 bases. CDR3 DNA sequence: TGCAGCGTAGCAGTGAATCCTAACACTGAAGCTTTCTTT. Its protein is CSVAVNPNTEAFF.

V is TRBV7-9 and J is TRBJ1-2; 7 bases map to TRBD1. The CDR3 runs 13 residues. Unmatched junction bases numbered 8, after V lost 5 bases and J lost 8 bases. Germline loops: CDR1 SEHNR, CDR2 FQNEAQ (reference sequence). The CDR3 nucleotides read TGTGCCAGCAGCCAGAACAGGGGAGACGGCTACACCTTC. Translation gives CASSQNRGDGYTF.

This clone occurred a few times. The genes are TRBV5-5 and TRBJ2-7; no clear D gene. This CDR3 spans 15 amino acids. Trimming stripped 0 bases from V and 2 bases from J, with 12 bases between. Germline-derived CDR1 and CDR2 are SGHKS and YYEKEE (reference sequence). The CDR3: CASSLEAYQAYEQYF. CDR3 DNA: TGTGCCAGCAGCTTGGAGGCCTACCAGGCCTACGAGCAGTACTTC.

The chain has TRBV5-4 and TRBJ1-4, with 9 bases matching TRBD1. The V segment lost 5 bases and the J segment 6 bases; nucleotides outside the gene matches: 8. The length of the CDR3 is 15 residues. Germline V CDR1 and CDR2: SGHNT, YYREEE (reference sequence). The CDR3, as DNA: TGTGCCAGCAGTTCCGGGACAGGGTACGATGAAAAACTGTTTTTT. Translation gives CASSSGTGYDEKLFF.

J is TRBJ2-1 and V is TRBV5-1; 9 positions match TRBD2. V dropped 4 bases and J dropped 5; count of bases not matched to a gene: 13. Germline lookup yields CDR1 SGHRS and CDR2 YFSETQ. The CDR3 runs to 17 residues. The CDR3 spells CASSPRVAGDGNNEQFF. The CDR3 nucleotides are TGCGCCAGCAGCCCCAGGGTAGCGGGAGACGGGAACAATGAGCAGTTCTTC. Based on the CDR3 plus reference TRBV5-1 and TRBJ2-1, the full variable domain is KAGVTQTPRYLIKTRGQQVTLSCSPISGHRSVSWYQQTPGQGLQFLFEYFSETQRNKGNFPGRFSGRQFSNSRSEMNVSTLELGDSALYLCASSPRVAGDGNNEQFFGPGTRLTVL.

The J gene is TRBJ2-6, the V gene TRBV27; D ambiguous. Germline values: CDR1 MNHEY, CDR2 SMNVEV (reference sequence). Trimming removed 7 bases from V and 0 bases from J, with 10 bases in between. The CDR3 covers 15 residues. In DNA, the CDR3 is TGTGCCAGCATAGGAAGGGCCTCTGGGGCCAACGTCCTGACTTTC. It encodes CASIGRASGANVLTF.